The 22 T cell receptor beta chains below come from one sample, sequenced in a study of T-cell reconstitution after alpha-beta-depleted transplantation in children. Molecular barcoding with unique molecular identifiers was used for the TCRbeta library. TCRdb redid the calling of the PCR reads with MiXCR, one entry per CDR3 protein. This table holds fewer than 550,000 distinct CDR3 sequences, around 15% found once. The material sequenced was PBMCs, mostly from graft donor cells, taken 360 days after TCRalphabeta/CD19-depleted stem cell transplant. The source is a boy under two years old who had a stem cell transplant for Wiskott-Aldrich syndrome, so the T cells may come from the graft donor.

This clonotype appeared a few times. The CDR3 region is CASSQGHGVGKTYEQYF. The CDR3 region has the DNA TGCGCCAGCAGCCAGGGACACGGAGTGGGAAAGACCTACGAGCAGTACTTC. The chain joins TRBV4-3 to TRBJ2-7, with D maybe TRBD1 (6 bases). Deletions cut 3 bases from V and 2 bases from J, with 20 bases between. The CDR3 runs 17 residues. Germline V lookup: CDR1 LGHNA, CDR2 YSLEER.

This clonotype has a handful of counts. CDR3 protein: CASSLDRTGWETQYF. CDR3 nucleotides: TGTGCCAGCAGCTTAGATCGGACAGGGTGGGAGACCCAGTACTTC. V gene TRBV7-8 combines with J gene TRBJ2-5, with 8 bases identical to TRBD1. CDR1 SGHVS and CDR2 FQNEAQ come from the germline V gene. This CDR3 region has 15 residues. With V trimmed by 1 base and J by 5 bases, 6 bases remained unmatched.

This chain links TRBV5-5 with TRBJ2-5, with D unresolved. Looked up from germline, CDR1 is SGHKS and CDR2 is YYEKEE (reference sequence). The CDR3 totals 13 residues. Between the trimmed V and J ends, which lost 1 base and 4 bases, there was a span of 8 bases. DNA for the CDR3: TGTGCCAGCAGCTTGTTGAGGACAGAGACCCAGTACTTC. It yields the protein CASSLLRTETQYF.

As concerns this clonotype: The junction differs from germline at one of its ends, possibly a read error. The chain is built from TRBV5-1 and TRBJ1-5; 8 positions agree with TRBD1. The CDR3 has 13 amino acids. Germline CDR1 SGHRS, CDR2 YFSETQ. CDR3 sequence reads: CARSLQGALPQHF. The CDR3 DNA reads TGCGCCAGGAGCTTGCAGGGGGCGCTGCCCCAGCATTTT.

The chain links TRBV7-3 to TRBJ2-1, with 10 bases fitting TRBD2. With V trimmed by 5 bases and J by 0 bases, 10 bases remained unmatched. Germline V gives CDR1 SGHTA, CDR2 FQGTGA. The CDR3 covers 18 residues. The CDR3, as DNA: TGTGCCAGCAGCCTCGGGCTAGCGGGAGTCCCCTCCTACAATGAGCAGTTCTTC. Translating gives CASSLGLAGVPSYNEQFF.

This chain connects TRBV9 to TRBJ2-5; 9 nucleotides align to TRBD1. Germline V gene sequence: CDR1 SGDLS, CDR2 YYNGEE. CDR3 length: 16 residues. With V trimmed by 2 bases and J by 2 bases, 7 bases remained unmatched. In nucleotides, the CDR3 is TGTGCCAGCAGCGTTCGATTGGACAGGGGACAAGAGACCCAGTACTTC. Translated: CASSVRLDRGQETQYF.

This clonotype turned up a few times. The CDR3 DNA follows: TGTGCCAGCAGCAAGATTGACAGATTCTCCTACGAGCAGTACTTC. This sequence encodes CASSKIDRFSYEQYF. The rearrangement uses TRBV5-6 and TRBJ2-7; tentatively, D is TRBD1 (5 bases). CDR3 size: 15 residues. In germline, CDR1 is SGHDT, CDR2 YYEEEE. V dropped 4 bases and J dropped 0 bases, with 14 bases sitting between them.

The chain joins TRBV7-9 to TRBJ2-3, with TRBD2 matching 8 bases. Germline assignment: CDR1 SEHNR and CDR2 FQNEAQ (reference sequence). The CDR3 runs to 16 residues. Trimming cost V 0 bases and J 2 bases; bases outside gene matches: 4. CDR3 protein: CASSLAKRENTDTQYF. The CDR3 nucleotides read TGTGCCAGCAGCTTAGCCAAGCGGGAGAACACAGATACGCAGTATTTT.

This clonotype was detected only a few times. The CDR3 here is CASSFMRSSYEQYF. Written as DNA, the CDR3 is TGTGCCAGCAGCTTTATGCGGAGCTCCTACGAGCAGTACTTC. The genes are TRBV7-2 and TRBJ2-7, with no clear D. Germline V gene lookup returns CDR1 SGHTA and CDR2 FQGNSA. V was pared by 3 bases and J by 0 bases, with 9 bases between. The CDR3 is made up of 14 amino acids.

Only a few counts were recorded for this clonotype. CDR3 residues: CASSWTSGTFGELFF. The CDR3 bases are TGTGCCAGCAGCTGGACTAGCGGGACATTCGGGGAGCTGTTTTTT. The chain has TRBV7-8 and TRBJ2-2, with 12 bases identical to TRBD2. The CDR3 contains 15 residues. The junction had 4 bases not matched to a gene; V was cut back by 4 bases and J by 7 bases. Germline CDR1 is SGHVS and CDR2 is FQNEAQ.

The table lists this clonotype with a few counts. The rearrangement joins TRBV10-3 to TRBJ1-2, with D perhaps TRBD1 (5 bases). Germline CDR1 ENHRY, CDR2 SYGVKD. This CDR3 region has 14 residues. The V and J ends lost 6 bases and 2 bases respectively, with 13 bases between them. This chain's CDR3 is CAISDSLLNYGYTF. CDR3 nucleotide sequence: TGTGCCATCAGCGACAGTCTTCTAAACTATGGCTACACCTTC.

The chain combines TRBV25-1 with TRBJ2-3; D is unresolved. CDR3 length equals 14 residues. Germline CDR1 is MGHDK and CDR2 is SYGVNS. V gave up 4 bases and J gave up 5 bases, with 13 bases separating them. CDR3 coding DNA: TGTGCCAGCAGTGTGTATGAGGAACGAGATACGCAGTATTTT. Translation gives CASSVYEERDTQYF.

CDR3: CASRPVDPRYTQYF. The CDR3 DNA is TGTGCCAGCAGACCCGTGGACCCGCGTTATACGCAGTATTTT. The V call is TRBV27, the J call TRBJ2-3; the D is unclear. The V end was cut by 6 bases, the J end by 7 bases, with 17 bases between. Germline V gene sequence: CDR1 MNHEY, CDR2 SMNVEV (reference sequence). The CDR3 sequence is 14 residues long.

The V call is TRBV12-3 or TRBV12-4, the J call TRBJ2-5; the D is unclear. Trimming took 6 bases from V and 2 from J, leaving 25 bases between them. This CDR3 spans 18 amino acids. This chain's CDR3 is CASSPLNKRADGQETQYF. Here the CDR3 DNA reads TGTGCCAGCAGCCCACTGAATAAACGGGCGGACGGGCAAGAGACCCAGTACTTC.

This chain uses TRBV28 with TRBJ2-1; 10 bases map to TRBD2. There are 13 residues in the CDR3. Germline CDR1 and CDR2: MDHEN and SYDVKM. J lost 9 bases, V lost 5 bases, and 4 bases had no gene match. CDR3 amino acids: CASSPGTSVEQFF. CDR3 DNA: TGTGCCAGCAGTCCGGGGACTAGCGTTGAGCAGTTCTTC.

This clonotype was detected a few times. This rearrangement joins TRBV11-1 to TRBJ2-4, with 7 bases fitting TRBD2. The CDR3 totals 19 residues. Germline-derived CDR1 and CDR2 are SGHAT and FQDESV (reference sequence). V shed 4 bases and J 0 bases; nucleotides not matched to a gene: 15. The CDR3 protein is CASSSRAGTTILAKNIQYF. DNA of the CDR3: TGTGCCAGCAGCTCCCGCGCCGGGACTACTATACTAGCCAAAAACATTCAGTACTTC.

V gene TRBV29-1 combines with J gene TRBJ2-3; D perhaps matches TRBD2 (7 bases). The CDR3 loop spans 13 amino acids. Germline values: CDR1 SQVTM, CDR2 ANQGSEA. V was pared by 5 bases and J by 1 base, with 10 bases between. In nucleotides, the CDR3 is TGCAGCGTTCGGGGGGCAGGCACAGATACGCAGTATTTT. Translated: CSVRGAGTDTQYF.

The J gene is TRBJ2-2, the V gene TRBV5-1; D is perhaps TRBD1 (5 bases). The length of the CDR3 is 14 residues. V was trimmed by 4 bases and J by 4 bases, leaving 11 bases between them. CDR1 is SGHRS, CDR2 YFSETQ, per germline. CDR3 amino acids: CASSLRQSTGELFF. Here the CDR3 DNA reads TGCGCCAGCAGCCTCCGACAGAGCACCGGGGAGCTGTTTTTT.

This chain links TRBV29-1 with TRBJ1-1, with D maybe TRBD1 (5 bases). The V end was cut by 5 bases, the J end by 5 bases, with 18 bases between. This CDR3 has 14 amino acids. Germline-derived CDR1 and CDR2 are SQVTM and ANQGSEA. CDR3 coding DNA: TGCAGCGTTTCGGGTAGGGGTACGTTGACTGAAGCTTTCTTT. Translated: CSVSGRGTLTEAFF.

This clonotype has just a few counts. The V call is TRBV11-1, the J call TRBJ2-5; 13 bases match TRBD2. The CDR3 is 18 amino acids. The J segment lost 1 base and the V segment lost 6 bases, leaving 11 bases of the junction unmatched. Germline loops: CDR1 SGHAT, CDR2 FQDESV (reference sequence). The CDR3 sequence is CASRSGTSGAGPQETQYF. The CDR3 DNA is TGTGCCAGCAGATCCGGGACTAGCGGGGCGGGACCCCAAGAGACCCAGTACTTC. The whole variable domain, filled in from reference TRBV11-1 and TRBJ2-5, reads EAEVAQSPRYKITEKSQAVAFWCDPISGHATLYWYRQILGQGPELLVQFQDESVVDDSQLPKDRFSAERLKGVDSTLKIQPAELGDSAMYLCASRSGTSGAGPQETQYFGPGTRLLVL.

The chain recombines TRBV18 with TRBJ2-4, with D possibly called TRBD1 or TRBD2 (5 bases each). Germline loops: CDR1 KGHSH, CDR2 LQKENI. The CDR3 sequence is 16 residues long. The V end lost 4 bases, the J end lost 8 bases, and 21 bases lay between the germline ends. The CDR3 nucleotides read TGTGCCAGCTCACGTTTCCCTATTACGGGGCAAGACATTCAGTACTTC. Translated: CASSRFPITGQDIQYF.

Only a few counts were recorded for this clonotype. The CDR3 reads CASSYSLGVSGELFF. CDR3 coding DNA: TGTGCCAGCAGTTACTCCCTAGGGGTTTCCGGGGAGCTGTTTTTT. V usage is TRBV6-5 and J usage is TRBJ2-2; D possibly corresponds to TRBD1 (5 bases). Per the germline V gene, CDR1 is MNHEY and CDR2 is SVGAGI. CDR3 length: 15 amino acids. Trimming left V 0 bases short and J 6 bases short, with 11 bases between.